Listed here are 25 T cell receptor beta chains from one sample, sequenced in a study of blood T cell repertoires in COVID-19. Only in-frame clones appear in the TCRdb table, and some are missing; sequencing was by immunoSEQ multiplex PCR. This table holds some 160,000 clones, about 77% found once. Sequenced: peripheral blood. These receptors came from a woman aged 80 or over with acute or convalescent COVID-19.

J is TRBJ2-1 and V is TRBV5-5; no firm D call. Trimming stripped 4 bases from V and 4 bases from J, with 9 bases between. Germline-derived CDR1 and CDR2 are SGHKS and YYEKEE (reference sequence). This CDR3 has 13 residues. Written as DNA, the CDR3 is TGTGCCAGCAGCAAGACACTTTACAATGAGCAGTTCTTC. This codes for CASSKTLYNEQFF.

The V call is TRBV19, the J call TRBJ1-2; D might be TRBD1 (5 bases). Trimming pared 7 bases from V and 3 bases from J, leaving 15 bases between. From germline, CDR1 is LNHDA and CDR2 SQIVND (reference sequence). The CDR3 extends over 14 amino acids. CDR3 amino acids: CASKPTGDHYGYTF. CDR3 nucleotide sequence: TGTGCCAGTAAACCAACGGGGGATCACTATGGCTACACCTTC.

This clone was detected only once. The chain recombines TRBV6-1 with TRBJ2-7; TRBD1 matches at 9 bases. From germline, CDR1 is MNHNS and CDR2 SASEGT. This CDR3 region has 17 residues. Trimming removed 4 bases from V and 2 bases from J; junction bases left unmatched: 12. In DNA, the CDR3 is TGTGCCAGCAGTGCCACATTAGTAGGACAGGGGACCTACGAGCAGTACTTC. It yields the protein CASSATLVGQGTYEQYF.

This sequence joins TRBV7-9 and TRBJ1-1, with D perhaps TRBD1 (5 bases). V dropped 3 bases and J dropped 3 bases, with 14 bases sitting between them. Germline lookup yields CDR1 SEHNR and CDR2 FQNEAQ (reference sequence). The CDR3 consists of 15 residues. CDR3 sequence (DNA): TGTGCCAGCAGCTTTGGGGTTTCAGGGTACACTGAAGCTTTCTTT. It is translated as CASSFGVSGYTEAFF.

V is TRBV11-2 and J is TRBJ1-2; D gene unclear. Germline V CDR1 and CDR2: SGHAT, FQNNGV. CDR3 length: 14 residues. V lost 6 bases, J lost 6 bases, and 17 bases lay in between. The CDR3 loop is CASRDVAGYNGYTF. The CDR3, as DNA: TGTGCCAGCAGGGATGTTGCGGGGTATAATGGCTACACCTTC.

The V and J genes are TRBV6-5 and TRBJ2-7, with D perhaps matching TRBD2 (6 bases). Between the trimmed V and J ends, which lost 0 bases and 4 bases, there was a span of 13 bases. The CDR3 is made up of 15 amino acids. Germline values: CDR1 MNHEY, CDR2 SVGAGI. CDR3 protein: CASSYSAGKPYEQYF. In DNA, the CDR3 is TGTGCCAGCAGTTACTCGGCGGGGAAGCCATACGAGCAGTACTTC.

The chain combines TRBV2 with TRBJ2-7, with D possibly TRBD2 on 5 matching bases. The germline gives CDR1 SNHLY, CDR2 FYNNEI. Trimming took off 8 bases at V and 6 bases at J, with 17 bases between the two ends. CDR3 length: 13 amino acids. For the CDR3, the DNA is TGTGCCAGCCGATTCGATAGCGTCCTCGAGCAGTACTTC. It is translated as CASRFDSVLEQYF.

In DNA, the CDR3 is TGCGCCAGCCGGGGGAGTGGGGGCGAGCAGTACTTC. Translation: CASRGSGGEQYF. This chain joins TRBV10-1 and TRBJ2-7; D may be TRBD2 (6 bases). Germline values: CDR1 WNHNN, CDR2 SYGVQD (reference sequence). Trimming took off 8 bases at V and 6 bases at J, with 14 bases between the two ends. The CDR3 is 12 amino acids.

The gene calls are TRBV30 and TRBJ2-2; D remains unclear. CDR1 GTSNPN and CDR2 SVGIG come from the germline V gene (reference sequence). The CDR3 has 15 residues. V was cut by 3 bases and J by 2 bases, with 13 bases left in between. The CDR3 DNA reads TGTGCCTGGAGAAAAGTGGCTAGAAACACCGGGGAGCTGTTTTTT. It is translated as CAWRKVARNTGELFF. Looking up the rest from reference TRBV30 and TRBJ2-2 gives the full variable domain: SQTIHQWPATLVQPVGSPLSLECTVEGTSNPNLYWYRQAAGRGLQLLFYSVGIGQISSEVPQNLSASRPQDRQFILSSKKLLLSDSGFYLCAWRKVARNTGELFFGEGSRLTVL.

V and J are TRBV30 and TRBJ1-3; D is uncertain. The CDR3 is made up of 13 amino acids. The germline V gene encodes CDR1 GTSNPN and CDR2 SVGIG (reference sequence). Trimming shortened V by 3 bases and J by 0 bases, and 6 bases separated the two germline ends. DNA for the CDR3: TGTGCCTGGAGCCCCGGCTCTGGAAACACCATATATTTT. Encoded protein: CAWSPGSGNTIYF.

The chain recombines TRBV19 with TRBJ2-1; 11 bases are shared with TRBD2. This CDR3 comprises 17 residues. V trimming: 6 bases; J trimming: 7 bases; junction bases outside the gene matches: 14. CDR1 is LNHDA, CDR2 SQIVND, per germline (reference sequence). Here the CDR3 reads CASRYGASGGPGNEQFF. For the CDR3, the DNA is TGTGCCAGTAGATATGGCGCTAGCGGGGGGCCGGGGAATGAGCAGTTCTTC.

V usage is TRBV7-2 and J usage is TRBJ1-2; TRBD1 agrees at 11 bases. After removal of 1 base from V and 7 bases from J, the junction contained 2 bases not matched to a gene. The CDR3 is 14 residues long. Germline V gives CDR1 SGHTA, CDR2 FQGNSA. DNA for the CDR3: TGTGCCAGCAGCTTAGGGACAGGGGGCTCTGGCTACACCTTC. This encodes CASSLGTGGSGYTF.

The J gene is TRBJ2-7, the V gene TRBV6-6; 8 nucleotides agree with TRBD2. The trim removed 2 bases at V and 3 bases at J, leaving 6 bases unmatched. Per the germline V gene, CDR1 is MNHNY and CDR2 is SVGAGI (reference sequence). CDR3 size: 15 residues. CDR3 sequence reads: CASSYRGGNNYEQYF. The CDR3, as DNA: TGTGCCAGCAGTTACCGGGGGGGCAACAACTACGAGCAGTACTTC.

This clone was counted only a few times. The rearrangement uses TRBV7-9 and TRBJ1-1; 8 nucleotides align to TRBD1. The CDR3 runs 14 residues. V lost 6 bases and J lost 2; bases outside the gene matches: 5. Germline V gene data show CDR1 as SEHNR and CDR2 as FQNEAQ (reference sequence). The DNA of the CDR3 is TGTGCCAGCAGAAGGACAGGGCAAAACACTGAAGCTTTCTTT. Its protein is CASRRTGQNTEAFF. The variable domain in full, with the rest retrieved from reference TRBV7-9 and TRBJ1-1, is DTGVSQNPRHKITKRGQNVTFRCDPISEHNRLYWYRQTLGQGPEFLTYFQNEAQLEKSRLLSDRFSAERPKGSFSTLEIQRTEQGDSAMYLCASRRTGQNTEAFFGQGTRLTVV.

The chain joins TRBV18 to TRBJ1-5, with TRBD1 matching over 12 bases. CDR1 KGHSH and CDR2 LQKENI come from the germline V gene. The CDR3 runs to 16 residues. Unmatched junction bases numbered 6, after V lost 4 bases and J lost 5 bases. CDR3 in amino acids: CASSLGDRGQDQPQHF. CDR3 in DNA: TGTGCCAGCTCACTGGGGGACAGGGGGCAAGATCAGCCCCAGCATTTT.

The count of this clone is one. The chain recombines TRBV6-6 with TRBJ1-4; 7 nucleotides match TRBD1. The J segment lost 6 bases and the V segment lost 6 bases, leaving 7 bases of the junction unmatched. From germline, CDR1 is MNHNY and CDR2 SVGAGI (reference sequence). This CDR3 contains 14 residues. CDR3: CASSQGGTDEKLFF. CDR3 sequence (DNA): TGTGCCAGCAGCCAAGGCGGGACAGATGAAAAACTGTTTTTT.

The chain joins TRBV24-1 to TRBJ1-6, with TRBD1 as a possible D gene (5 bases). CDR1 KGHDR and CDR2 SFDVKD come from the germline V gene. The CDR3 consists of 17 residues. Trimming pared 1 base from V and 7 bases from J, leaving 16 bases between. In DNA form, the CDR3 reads TGTGCCACCAGTGATTTTGGGGGGGTCGGGTACAATTCACCCCTCCACTTT. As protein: CATSDFGGVGYNSPLHF.

The CDR3 loop reads CASSIQAPSNTGELFF. The CDR3 DNA reads as TGTGCCAGTAGTATACAAGCCCCCTCGAACACCGGGGAGCTGTTTTTT. The rearrangement uses TRBV19 and TRBJ2-2; D is unresolved. V was clipped by 2 bases and J by 0 bases, with 10 bases between them. The CDR3 runs 16 residues. CDR1 and CDR2 from the germline V gene are LNHDA and SQIVND (reference sequence).

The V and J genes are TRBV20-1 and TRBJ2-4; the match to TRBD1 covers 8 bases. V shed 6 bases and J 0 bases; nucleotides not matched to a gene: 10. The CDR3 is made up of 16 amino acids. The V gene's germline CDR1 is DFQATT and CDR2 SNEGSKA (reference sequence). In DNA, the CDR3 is TGCAGTGCGAGTCCCCGCCAGGGGGCAGCCAAAAACATTCAGTACTTC. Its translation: CSASPRQGAAKNIQYF.

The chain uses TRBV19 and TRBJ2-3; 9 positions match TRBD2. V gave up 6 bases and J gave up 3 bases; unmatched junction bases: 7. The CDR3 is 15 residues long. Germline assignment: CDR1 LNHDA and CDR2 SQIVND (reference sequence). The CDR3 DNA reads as TGTGCCAGTAGCCCCGGGACTAGCAGAACAGATACGCAGTATTTT. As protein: CASSPGTSRTDTQYF.

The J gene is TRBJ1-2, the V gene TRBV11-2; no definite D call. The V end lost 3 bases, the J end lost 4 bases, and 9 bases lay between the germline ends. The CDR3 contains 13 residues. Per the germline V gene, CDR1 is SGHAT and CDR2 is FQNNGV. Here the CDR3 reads CASSFGLRYGYTF. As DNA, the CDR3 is TGTGCCAGCAGCTTCGGTCTCCGCTATGGCTACACCTTC.

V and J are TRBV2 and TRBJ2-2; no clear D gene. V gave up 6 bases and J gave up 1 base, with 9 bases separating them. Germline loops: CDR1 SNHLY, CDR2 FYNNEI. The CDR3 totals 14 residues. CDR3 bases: TGTGCCAGCAGCCTCTATCTGAACACCGGGGAGCTGTTTTTT. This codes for CASSLYLNTGELFF.

This CDR3 is CASSASGVRTDTQYF. The CDR3 bases are TGTGCCAGCAGCGCTAGCGGGGTACGCACAGATACGCAGTATTTT. This chain connects TRBV7-2 to TRBJ2-3, with 9 nucleotides matching TRBD2. Unmatched junction bases numbered 4, after V lost 5 bases and J lost 1 base. Germline V lookup: CDR1 SGHTA, CDR2 FQGNSA. The CDR3 runs to 15 residues.

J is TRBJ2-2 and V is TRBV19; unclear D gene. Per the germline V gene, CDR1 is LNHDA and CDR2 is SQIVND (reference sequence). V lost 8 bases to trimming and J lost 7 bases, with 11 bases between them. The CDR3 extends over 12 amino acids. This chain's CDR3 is CASAQASGELFF. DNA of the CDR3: TGTGCCAGTGCTCAAGCGAGCGGGGAGCTGTTTTTT.

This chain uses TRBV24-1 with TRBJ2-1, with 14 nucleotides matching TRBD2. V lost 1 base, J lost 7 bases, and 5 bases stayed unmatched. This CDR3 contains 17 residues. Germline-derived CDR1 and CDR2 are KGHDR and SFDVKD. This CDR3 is CATSDFGTSGSRNEQFF. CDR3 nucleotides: TGTGCCACCAGTGATTTTGGGACTAGCGGGAGTAGGAATGAGCAGTTCTTC.